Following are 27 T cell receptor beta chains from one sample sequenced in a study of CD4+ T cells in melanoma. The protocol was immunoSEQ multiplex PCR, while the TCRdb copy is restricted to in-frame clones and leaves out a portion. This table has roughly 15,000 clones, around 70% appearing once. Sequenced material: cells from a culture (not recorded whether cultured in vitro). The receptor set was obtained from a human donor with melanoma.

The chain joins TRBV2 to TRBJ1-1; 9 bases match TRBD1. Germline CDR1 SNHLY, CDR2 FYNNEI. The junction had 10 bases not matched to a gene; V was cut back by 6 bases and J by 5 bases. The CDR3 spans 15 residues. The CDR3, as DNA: TGTGCCAGCAGGGTCGGGACAGGGATTGGGACTGAAGCTTTCTTT. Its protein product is CASRVGTGIGTEAFF.

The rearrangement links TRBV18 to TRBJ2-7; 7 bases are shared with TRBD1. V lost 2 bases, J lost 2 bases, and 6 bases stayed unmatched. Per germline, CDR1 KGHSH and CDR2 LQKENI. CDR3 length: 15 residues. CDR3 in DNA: TGTGCCAGCTCACCAGCCGGGACAGCAGCCTACGAGCAGTACTTC. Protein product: CASSPAGTAAYEQYF.

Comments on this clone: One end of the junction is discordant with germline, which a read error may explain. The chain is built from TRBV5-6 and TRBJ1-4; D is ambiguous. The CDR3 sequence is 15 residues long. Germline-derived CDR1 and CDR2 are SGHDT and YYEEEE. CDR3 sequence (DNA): TGTGCCAGCAGCTTTCCCAGTAAAACTGATGAAAAACTGTTTTTT. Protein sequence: CASSFPSKTDEKLFF.

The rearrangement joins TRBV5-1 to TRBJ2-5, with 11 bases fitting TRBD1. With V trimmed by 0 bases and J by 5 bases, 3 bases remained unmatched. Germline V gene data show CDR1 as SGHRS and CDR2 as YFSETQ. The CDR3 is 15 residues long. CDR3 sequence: CASSLGGQGAETQYF. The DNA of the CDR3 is TGCGCCAGCAGCTTGGGTGGACAGGGGGCGGAGACCCAGTACTTC.

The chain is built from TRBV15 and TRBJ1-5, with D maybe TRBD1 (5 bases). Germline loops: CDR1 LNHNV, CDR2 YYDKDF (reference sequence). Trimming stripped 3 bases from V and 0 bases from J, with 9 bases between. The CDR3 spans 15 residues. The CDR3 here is CATSRGTDSNQPQHF. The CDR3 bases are TGTGCCACCAGCAGGGGGACGGATAGCAATCAGCCCCAGCATTTT.

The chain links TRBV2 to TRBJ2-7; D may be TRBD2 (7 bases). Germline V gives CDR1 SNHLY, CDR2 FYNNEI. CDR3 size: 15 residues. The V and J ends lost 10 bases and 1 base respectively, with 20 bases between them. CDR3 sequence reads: CATTLGGGRSYEQYF. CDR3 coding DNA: TGTGCCACCACCTTAGGGGGGGGCCGTTCCTACGAGCAGTACTTC. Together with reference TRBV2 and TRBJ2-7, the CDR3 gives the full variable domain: EPEVTQTPSHQVTQMGQEVILRCVPISNHLYFYWYRQILGQKVEFLVSFYNNEISEKSEIFDDQFSVERPDGSNFTLKIRSTKLEDSAMYFCATTLGGGRSYEQYFGPGTRLTVT.

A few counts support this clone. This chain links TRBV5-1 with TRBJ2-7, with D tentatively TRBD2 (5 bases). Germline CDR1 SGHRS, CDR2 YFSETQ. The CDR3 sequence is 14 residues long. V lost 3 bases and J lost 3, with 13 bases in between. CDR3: CASSSTGSLYEQYF. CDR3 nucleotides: TGCGCCAGCAGCTCGACGGGGTCACTCTACGAGCAGTACTTC.

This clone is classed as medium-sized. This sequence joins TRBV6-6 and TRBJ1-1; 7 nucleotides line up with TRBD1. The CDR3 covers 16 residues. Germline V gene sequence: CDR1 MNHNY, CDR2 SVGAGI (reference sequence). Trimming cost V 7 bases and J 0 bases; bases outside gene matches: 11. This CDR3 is CASNHVRTGLNTEAFF. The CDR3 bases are TGTGCCAGCAACCATGTTAGGACAGGACTGAACACTGAAGCTTTCTTT.

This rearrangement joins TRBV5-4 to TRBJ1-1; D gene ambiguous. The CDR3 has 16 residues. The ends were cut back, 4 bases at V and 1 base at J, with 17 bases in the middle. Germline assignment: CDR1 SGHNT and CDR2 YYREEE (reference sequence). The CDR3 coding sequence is TGTGCCAGCAGCCAAGATGGCGGCGGAACGAACACTGAAGCTTTCTTT. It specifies CASSQDGGGTNTEAFF.

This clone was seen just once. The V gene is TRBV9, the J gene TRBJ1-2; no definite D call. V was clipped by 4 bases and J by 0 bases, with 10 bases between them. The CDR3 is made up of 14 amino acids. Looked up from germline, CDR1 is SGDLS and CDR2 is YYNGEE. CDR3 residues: CASSPTGANYGYTF. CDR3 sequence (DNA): TGTGCCAGCAGCCCTACTGGGGCTAACTATGGCTACACCTTC.

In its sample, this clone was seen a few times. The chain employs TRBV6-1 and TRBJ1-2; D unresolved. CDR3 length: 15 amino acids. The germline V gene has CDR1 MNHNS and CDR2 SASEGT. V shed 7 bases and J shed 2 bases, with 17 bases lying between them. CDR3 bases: TGTGCCAGCAATCTGACTCCCACCCTGAACTATGGCTACACCTTC. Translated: CASNLTPTLNYGYTF.

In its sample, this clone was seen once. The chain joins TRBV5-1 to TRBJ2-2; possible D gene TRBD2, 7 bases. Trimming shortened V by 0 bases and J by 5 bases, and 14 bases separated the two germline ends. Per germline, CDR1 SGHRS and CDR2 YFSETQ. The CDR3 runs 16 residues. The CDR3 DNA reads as TGCGCCAGCAGCTTGGCGGGGGCGGGGGCGACCGGGGAGCTGTTTTTT. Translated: CASSLAGAGATGELFF.

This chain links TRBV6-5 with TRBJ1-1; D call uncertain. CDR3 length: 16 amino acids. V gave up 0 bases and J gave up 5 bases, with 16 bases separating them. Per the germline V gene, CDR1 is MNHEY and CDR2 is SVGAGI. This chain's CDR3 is CASSYSRQLARTEAFF. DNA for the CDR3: TGTGCCAGCAGTTACTCGCGGCAGTTAGCGCGAACTGAAGCTTTCTTT.

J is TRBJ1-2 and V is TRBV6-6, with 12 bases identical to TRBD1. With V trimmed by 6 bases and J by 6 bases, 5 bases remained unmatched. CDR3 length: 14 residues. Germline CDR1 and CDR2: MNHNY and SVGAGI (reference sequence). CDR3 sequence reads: CASSRDRGLDGYTF. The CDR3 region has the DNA TGTGCCAGCAGCCGGGACAGGGGGCTAGATGGCTACACCTTC.

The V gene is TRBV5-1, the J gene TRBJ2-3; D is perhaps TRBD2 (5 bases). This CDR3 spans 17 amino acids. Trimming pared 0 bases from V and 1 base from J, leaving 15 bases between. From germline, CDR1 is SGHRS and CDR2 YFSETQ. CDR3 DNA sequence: TGCGCCAGCAGCTTGGGGATAAGCGGCCACGGCACAGATACGCAGTATTTT. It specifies CASSLGISGHGTDTQYF.

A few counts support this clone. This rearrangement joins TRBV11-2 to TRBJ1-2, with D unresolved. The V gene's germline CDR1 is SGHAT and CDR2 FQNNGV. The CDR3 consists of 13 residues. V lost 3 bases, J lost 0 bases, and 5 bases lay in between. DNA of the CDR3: TGTGCCAGCAGCTTTTTGGCTAACTATGGCTACACCTTC. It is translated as CASSFLANYGYTF.

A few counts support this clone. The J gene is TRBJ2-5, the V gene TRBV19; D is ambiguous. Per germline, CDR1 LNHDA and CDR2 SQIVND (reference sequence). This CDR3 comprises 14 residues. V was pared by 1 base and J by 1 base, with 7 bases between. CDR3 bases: TGTGCCAGTAGTATAGGGCCGACCCAAGAGACCCAGTACTTC. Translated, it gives CASSIGPTQETQYF.

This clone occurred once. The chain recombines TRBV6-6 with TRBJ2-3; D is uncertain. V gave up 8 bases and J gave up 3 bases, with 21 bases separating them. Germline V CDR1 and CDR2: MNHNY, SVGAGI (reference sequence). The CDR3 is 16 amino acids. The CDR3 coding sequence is TGTGCCAGCGGGTCCCACAGTATTGGGTCGACAGATACGCAGTATTTT. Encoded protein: CASGSHSIGSTDTQYF.

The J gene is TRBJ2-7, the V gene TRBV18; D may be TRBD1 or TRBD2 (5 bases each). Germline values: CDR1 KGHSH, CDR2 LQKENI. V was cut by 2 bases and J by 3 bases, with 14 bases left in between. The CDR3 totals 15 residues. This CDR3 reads CASSPGAVGGYEQYF. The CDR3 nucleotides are TGTGCCAGCTCACCAGGGGCAGTTGGAGGCTACGAGCAGTACTTC.

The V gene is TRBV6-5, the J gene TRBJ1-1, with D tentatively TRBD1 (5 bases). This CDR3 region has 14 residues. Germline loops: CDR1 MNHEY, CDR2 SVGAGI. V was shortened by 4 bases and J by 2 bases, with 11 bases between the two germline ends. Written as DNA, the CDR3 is TGTGCCAGCAGTTTATCGACAGTAAACACTGAAGCTTTCTTT. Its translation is CASSLSTVNTEAFF.

CDR3 sequence reads: CASSIVLRELNQPQHF. In DNA form, the CDR3 reads TGTGCCAGTAGTATAGTACTCCGGGAGCTGAACCAGCCCCAGCATTTT. V and J are TRBV19 and TRBJ1-5; D uncertain. Trimming shortened V by 1 base and J by 7 bases, and 17 bases separated the two germline ends. The CDR3 is 16 residues long. Per the germline V gene, CDR1 is LNHDA and CDR2 is SQIVND (reference sequence).

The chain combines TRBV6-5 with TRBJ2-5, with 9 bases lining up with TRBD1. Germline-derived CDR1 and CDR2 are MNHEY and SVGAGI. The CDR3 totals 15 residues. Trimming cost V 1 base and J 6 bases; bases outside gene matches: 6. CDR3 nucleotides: TGTGCCAGCAGTTACTTTGGGACAGGGAGGAAGACCCAGTACTTC. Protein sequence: CASSYFGTGRKTQYF.

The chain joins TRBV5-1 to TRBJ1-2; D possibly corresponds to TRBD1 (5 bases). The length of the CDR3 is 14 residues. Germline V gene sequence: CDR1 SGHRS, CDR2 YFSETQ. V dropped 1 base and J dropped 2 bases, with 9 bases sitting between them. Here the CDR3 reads CASSLRTQNYGYTF. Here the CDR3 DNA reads TGCGCCAGCAGCTTGAGGACACAGAACTATGGCTACACCTTC.

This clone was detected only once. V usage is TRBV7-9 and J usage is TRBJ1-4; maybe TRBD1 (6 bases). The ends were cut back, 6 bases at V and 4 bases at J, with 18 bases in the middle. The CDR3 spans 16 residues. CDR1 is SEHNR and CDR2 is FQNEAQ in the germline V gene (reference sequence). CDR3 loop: CASSPLRGLSNEKLFF. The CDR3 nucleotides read TGTGCCAGCAGTCCCCTTCGGGGGCTGAGTAATGAAAAACTGTTTTTT.

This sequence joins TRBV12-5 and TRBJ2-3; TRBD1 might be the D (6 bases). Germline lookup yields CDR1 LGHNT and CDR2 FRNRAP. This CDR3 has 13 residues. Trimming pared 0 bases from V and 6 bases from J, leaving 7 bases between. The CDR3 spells CASGLVTGDTQYF. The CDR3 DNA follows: TGTGCTAGTGGTTTGGTAACAGGGGATACGCAGTATTTT.

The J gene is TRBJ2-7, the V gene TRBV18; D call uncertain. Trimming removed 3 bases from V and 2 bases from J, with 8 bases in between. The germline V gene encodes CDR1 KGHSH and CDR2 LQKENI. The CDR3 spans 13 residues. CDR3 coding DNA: TGTGCCAGCTCACCTCTAAACCCCTACGAGCAGTACTTC. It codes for CASSPLNPYEQYF.

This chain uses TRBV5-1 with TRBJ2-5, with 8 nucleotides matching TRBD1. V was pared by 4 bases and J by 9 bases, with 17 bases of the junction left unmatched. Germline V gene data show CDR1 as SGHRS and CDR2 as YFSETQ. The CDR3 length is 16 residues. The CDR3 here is CASSVVSGTGVGAQYF. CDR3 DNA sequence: TGCGCCAGCAGCGTCGTTTCCGGGACAGGCGTAGGAGCCCAGTACTTC. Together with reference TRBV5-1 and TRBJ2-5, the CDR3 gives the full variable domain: KAGVTQTPRYLIKTRGQQVTLSCSPISGHRSVSWYQQTPGQGLQFLFEYFSETQRNKGNFPGRFSGRQFSNSRSEMNVSTLELGDSALYLCASSVVSGTGVGAQYFGPGTRLLVL.